This T cell receptor (beta chain) was documented in a study of shared clonotypes between healthy human individuals (TCRdb year 2020). Looking at the study overall: The cohort comprised a couple of women and three men aged 18 to 49 years. Per donor, leukapheresis produced somewhere between about 0.9 and 10 billion PBMCs. Blood TCR repertoires of about 5 healthy adults were deeply sequenced to estimate repertoire size and the extent of clonotype sharing between individuals. To increase sequencing depth and limit assay-specific biases, different laboratories used diverse techniques to prepare libraries and sequence TCR repertoires. For each donor, CD4 naive and CD4 memory were each given three plates, CD8 naive was given two plates, and CD8 memory was given one plate. What the authors observed across the whole study: Sampling was limited to blood, and TCR repertoires in tissue likely differ from TCR repertoires in blood. When a few donors were compared, the shared fraction of clonotypes was roughly 5% for naive CD4, 3.5% for naive CD8, 2% to 2.5% for memory CD4, and 0.35% to 0.5% for memory CD8. The small number of donors limited the genetic and exposure-history diversity represented. Pairwise subsampling led to the expectation that sequencing depth would affect the degree of clonotype sharing among donors. Larger estimated clonotype richness was generally found for naive subsets than for memory subsets. Compared with non-shared clonotypes, the clonotypes found in all four sorted-subset donors had higher generation probabilities. Rarefaction of sorted-subset datasets indicated incomplete sequencing despite the large sequencing depth.

CD8 naive samples consisted of CD45RO-negative cells that were positively selected for CCR7, yielding a CD45RA+CCR7+ population without TemRA cells. The donors were healthy, HIV-negative adults with no recently reported acute infections or vaccinations. Every donor was a Caucasian adult residing in Nashville, Tennessee, USA. Blood was collected by leukapheresis, and PBMCs were isolated by Ficoll-Histopaque density gradient centrifugation and then cryopreserved in liquid nitrogen vapor phase. Analytical flow cytometry was used to check the purity and quantity of every magnetically sorted T cell population. Genomic DNA was isolated from each sorted fraction and quantified by UV absorbance on a Nanodrop 2000c. Details on this clone: No antigen is known for it. The record has no base qualities; no much larger clone is one base away.

The junction shows trimming of 2 bases on V and 3 bases on J, and the gene matches do not reach 2 bases of it. From its cysteine to its phenylalanine, the CDR3 spans 14 amino acids. Only the CDR3 region is kept as DNA, spanning 42 bases read in frame from base 1. Sequences SGHDN (CDR1) and FVKESK (CDR2) are obtained from the germline V gene. Using the deep immunoSEQ assay, multiplex PCR amplified TCR CDR3 regions from genomic DNA. For each cell subset, the extracted genomic DNA was distributed evenly across all wells of several immunoSEQ 96-well plates, and each plate served as one replicate. Each replicate PCR for sorted subsets received about 0.2 ug genomic DNA, equal to 28,000 or so T cell genomes. The purified libraries were quantified using a Qubit 3.0 fluorometer, sized with a Bioanalyzer 2100, and then quantified again using the KAPA Library Quantification kit. Every immunoSEQ 96-well plate was sequenced on a dedicated single-read 150-cycle Illumina NextSeq 550 flow cell. Concerning the study's data processing: The immunoSEQ output contained only junctional sequences without quality scores, so filtering could not match that applied to full-length reads. To assign V/J genes and CDR3, sequences were annotated against IMGT germline references using PyIR, a Python wrapper for IgBLAST v1.9. Reads were filtered out if the reads had weak V/J assignments (E-value above 1e-6), no CDR3, stop codons, out-of-frame junctions, or ambiguous translated residues. A V3J clonotype was defined by an identical inferred V gene, J gene, and CDR3 amino acid sequence. Percentage overlap between repertoires was computed as shared unique clonotypes divided by the size of the smaller repertoire. Repertoire richness was assessed with RTK rarefaction, the Chao1 estimator, and Recon v2.1 estimates of unobserved clonotypes. Generation probabilities were computed with OLGA for all TCRbeta clonotypes obtained by the gDNA method from several donors. TCRdb took over this immuneACCESS table, retaining in-frame rearrangements with V and J assigned. Such tables are incomplete; in checked studies, under half of the missing clones stem from an unresolved V gene, and the remainder is unexplained. V and J calls plus clone size are reproduced from that table; the DNA served to infer D and trimming. A total of approximately 600,000 clones appear in this sample, approximately 95% of them only once. The ten largest make up approximately 0.11% of the sample.

The TCR originated in a woman aged 25 to 39 in good health. Recombination linked TRBV14 to TRBJ2-7; 9 nucleotides in the junction match TRBD1. What was sequenced was naive CD8+ T cells sorted from blood. Interpreted using the paper, the cell subset or site label stands for: CD45RA+CCR7+. The CDR3 has the sequence CASSQPGQGYEQYF. The base sequence is TGTGCCAGCAGCCAACCGGGACAGGGCTACGAGCAGTACTTC.